There are many counts of the clone carrying this TCR beta chain. Its antigen is undetermined. The sample is drawn from a study of CD8 T cells in ankylosing spondylitis. Study-wide points: Disease-linked clones displayed a CD8+ phenotype and appeared relatively rarely in peripheral blood. Made up of several highly homologous variants, a TCR beta motif appeared characteristic of ankylosing spondylitis blood. Disease-associated clones were reportedly significantly overrepresented in matched ankylosing spondylitis synovial fluid. Both synovial fluid and blood in reactive arthritis had previously been reported to carry some motif variants.

V shed 7 bases and J shed 1 base, with 10 bases lying between them. From germline, CDR1 is SQVTM and CDR2 ANQGSEA. The CDR3 consists of 12 residues. Quantitative molecular-barcoded 5'-RACE generated the TCR beta libraries. TCRdb processed the 5' RACE reads anew with MiXCR; each CDR3 protein has one entry. This table has around 490,000 distinct CDR3 sequences, less than 6% appearing once. The sequence came from a male donor with ankylosing spondylitis. The rearrangement joins TRBV29-1 to TRBJ1-1; D is ambiguous. The sample consisted of blood, either unsorted or a sorted T cell fraction (not recorded which). The CDR3 bases are TGCAGCGGCGGGCATAAGAACACTGAAGCTTTCTTT. It specifies CSGGHKNTEAFF. Full variable domain (outside the CDR3, taken from reference TRBV29-1 and TRBJ1-1): SAVISQKPSRDICQRGTSLTIQCQVDSQVTMMFWYRQQPGQSLTLIATANQGSEATYESGFVIDKFPISRPNLTFSTLTVSNMSPEDSSIYLCSGGHKNTEAFFGQGTRLTVV.